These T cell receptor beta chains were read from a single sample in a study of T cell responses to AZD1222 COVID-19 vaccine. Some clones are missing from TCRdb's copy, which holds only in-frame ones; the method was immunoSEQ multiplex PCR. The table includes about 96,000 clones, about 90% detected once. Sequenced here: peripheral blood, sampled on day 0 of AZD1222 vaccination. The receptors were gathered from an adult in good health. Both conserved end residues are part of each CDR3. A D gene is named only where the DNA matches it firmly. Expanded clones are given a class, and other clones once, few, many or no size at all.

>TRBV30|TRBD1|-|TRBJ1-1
TGTGCCTGGAGTTCAACAGGGGGCCCTGAAGCTTTCTTT
CAWSSTGGPEAFF
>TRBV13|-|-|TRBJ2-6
TGTGCCAGCAGCTTCCGACATACTGGGGCCAACGTCCTGACTTTC
CASSFRHTGANVLTF
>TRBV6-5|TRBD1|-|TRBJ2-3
TGTGCCAGCAGTCGGACAGGGGGTGGCACAGATACGCAGTATTTT
CASSRTGGGTDTQYF
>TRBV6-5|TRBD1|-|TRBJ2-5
TGTGCCAGCAGTTCCTTGACAGGGAGAGAGACCCAGTACTTC
CASSSLTGRETQYF
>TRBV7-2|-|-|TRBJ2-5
TGTGCCAGCAGCTTTGTGACTAGTAGGGGGGAGACCCAGTACTTC
CASSFVTSRGETQYF
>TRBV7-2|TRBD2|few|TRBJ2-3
TGTGCCAGCACCCTTAACGTAGCGGGAGGGCCGGTAGATACGCAGTATTTT
CASTLNVAGGPVDTQYF
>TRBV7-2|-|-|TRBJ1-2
TGTGCCAGCAGCTCCGTGCTGGGGGCGATCGGCTACACCTTC
CASSSVLGAIGYTF
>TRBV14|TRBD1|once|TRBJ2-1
TGTGCCAGCAGCCAAATACCGGACAGGGGGAGGCATGAGCAGTTCTTC
CASSQIPDRGRHEQFF
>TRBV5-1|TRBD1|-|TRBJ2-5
TGCGCCAGCAGCTCCGGACAGGGGCAGTACCAAGAGACCCAGTACTTC
CASSSGQGQYQETQYF
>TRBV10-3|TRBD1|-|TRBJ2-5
TGTGCCATACAACAACCGGGACAGGGGGAGACCCAGTACTTC
CAIQQPGQGETQYF
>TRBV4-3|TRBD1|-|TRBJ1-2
TGCGCCAGCAGCCAAGATATAGGACAGGGGCCGGCTAACTATGGCTACACCTTC
CASSQDIGQGPANYGYTF
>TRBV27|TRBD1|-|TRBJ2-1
TGTGCCAGCAGCCCCCGGGACAGGGGGTTCTATGAGCAGTTCTTC
CASSPRDRGFYEQFF
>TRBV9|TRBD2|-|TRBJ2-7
TGTGCCAGCAGCGTTTTAGCGGGAGGGCAATACGAGCAGTACTTC
CASSVLAGGQYEQYF
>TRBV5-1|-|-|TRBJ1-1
TGCGCCAGCAGCTTAACAGGGAACACTGAAGCTTTCTTT
CASSLTGNTEAFF
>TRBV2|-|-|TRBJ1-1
TGTGCCAGCGCGCCCGACACTGAAGCTTTCTTT
CASAPDTEAFF
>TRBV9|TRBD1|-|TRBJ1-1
TGTGCCAGCAGCGTAGGAGGGACAGGGATGGGCGACACTGAAGCTTTCTTT
CASSVGGTGMGDTEAFF
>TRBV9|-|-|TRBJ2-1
TGTGCCAGCAGCGGACGAACCGGGACCGCGCAAGGTGAGCAGTTCTTC
CASSGRTGTAQGEQFF
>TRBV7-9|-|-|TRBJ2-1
TGTGCCAGCAGCTTAGCACTAGCCAAAACGGATGAGCAGTTCTTC
CASSLALAKTDEQFF
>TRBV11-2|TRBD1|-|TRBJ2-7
TGTGCCAGCAGCCCGGGGACAGGGCCCCACGAGCAGTACTTC
CASSPGTGPHEQYF
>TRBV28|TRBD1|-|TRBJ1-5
TGTGCCAGCAGCGGACAGGGGTTTCAGCCCCAGCATTTT
CASSGQGFQPQHF
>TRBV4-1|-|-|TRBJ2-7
TGCGCCAGCAGCCAAGCGGCAGGAGGCTACGAGCAGTACTTC
CASSQAAGGYEQYF
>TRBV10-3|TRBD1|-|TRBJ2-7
TGTGCCATCAGTGAGGGGACAGGGGTACCCTACGAGCAGTACTTC
CAISEGTGVPYEQYF
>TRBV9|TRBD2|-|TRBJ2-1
TGTGCCAGCAGCGCAACCCCTCCGGGACTAGCGGGGCCCTCTACGATCAATGAGCAGTTCTTC
CASSATPPGLAGPSTINEQFF
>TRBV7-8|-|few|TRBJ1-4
TGTGCCAGCAGTGTCGGGGCGACCGATGAAAAACTGTTTTTT
CASSVGATDEKLFF
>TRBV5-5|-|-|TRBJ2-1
TGTGCCAGCACCCAAACAGGGAACTCCTACAATGAGCAGTTCTTC
CASTQTGNSYNEQFF
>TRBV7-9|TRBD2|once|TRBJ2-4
TGTGCCAGCAGCCTAGGGAGGGGATTAGCCAAAAACATTCAGTACTTC
CASSLGRGLAKNIQYF
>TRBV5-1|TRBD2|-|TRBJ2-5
TGCGCCAGCAGTTCGACTAGCGGCCCCCAAGAGACCCAGTACTTC
CASSSTSGPQETQYF
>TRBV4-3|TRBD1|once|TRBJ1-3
TGCGCCAGCAGCCACAGGGGGGGGACAGTCTCTGGAAACACCATATATTTT
CASSHRGGTVSGNTIYF
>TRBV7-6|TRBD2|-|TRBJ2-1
TGTGCCAGCAGCACCGGGACTAGCGGGAGGAGCTCCTACAATGAGCAGTTCTTC
CASSTGTSGRSSYNEQFF
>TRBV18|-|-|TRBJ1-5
TGTGCCAGCTCACCTGACGGCTACAATCAGCCCCAGCATTTT
CASSPDGYNQPQHF
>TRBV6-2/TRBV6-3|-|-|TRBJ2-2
TGTGCCAGCCGCCGGGACACCGGGGAGCTGTTTTTT
CASRRDTGELFF
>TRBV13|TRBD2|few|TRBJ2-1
TGTGCCAGCAGCTTATTCCGTGTCGGGAGGGGTGAGCAGTTCTTC
CASSLFRVGRGEQFF
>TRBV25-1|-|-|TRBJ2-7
TGTGCCAGCAGCCCCCGGGCAGGGAACTACGAGCAGTACTTC
CASSPRAGNYEQYF
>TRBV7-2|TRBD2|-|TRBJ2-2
TGTGCCAGCAGAGGGGCGGGAGGGCTCGGCACCGGGGAGCTGTTTTTT
CASRGAGGLGTGELFF
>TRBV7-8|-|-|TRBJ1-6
TGTGCCAGCAGTTTCGCCACTGGGGGCGCAGAACAATCACCCCTCCACTTT
CASSFATGGAEQSPLHF
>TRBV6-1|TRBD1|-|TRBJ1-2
TGTGCCAGCAGGGAAGGGACAGGGACCTATGGCTACACCTTC
CASREGTGTYGYTF